This T cell receptor beta chain was recovered during a study of T cell responses to AZD1222 COVID-19 vaccine. V was cut by 8 bases and J by 0 bases, with 16 bases left in between. CDR1 is GTSNPN, CDR2 SVGIG, per germline (reference sequence). The CDR3 contains 14 residues. Only in-frame clones appear in the TCRdb table, and some are missing; sequencing was by immunoSEQ multiplex PCR. The sample comprises 150,000 to 160,000 clones, around 90% of which are singletons, and approximately 20% rests with the top ten. This sequence originates from an adult in good health. Sample: peripheral blood, taken on day 0 of AZD1222 vaccination. The chain is built from TRBV30 and TRBJ1-2; tentatively, D is TRBD1 (6 bases). For the CDR3, the DNA is TGTGCCCTCATTGGGGGGGCAACTAACTATGGCTACACCTTC. This gives the protein CALIGGATNYGYTF.